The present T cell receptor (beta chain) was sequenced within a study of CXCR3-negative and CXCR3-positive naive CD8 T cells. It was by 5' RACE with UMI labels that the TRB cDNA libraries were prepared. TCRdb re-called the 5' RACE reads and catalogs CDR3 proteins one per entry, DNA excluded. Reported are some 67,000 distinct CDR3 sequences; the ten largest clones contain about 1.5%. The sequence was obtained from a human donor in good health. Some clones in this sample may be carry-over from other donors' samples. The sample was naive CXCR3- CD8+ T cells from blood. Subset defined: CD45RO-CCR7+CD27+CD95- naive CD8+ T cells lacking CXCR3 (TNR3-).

CDR3 region: CASSLVEGPYNEQFF. V and J are TRBV7-2 and TRBJ2-1. Germline loops: CDR1 SGHTA, CDR2 FQGNSA. The CDR3 is made up of 15 amino acids.